This T cell receptor beta chain was captured by sequencing in a study of identical twins. On this clonotype itself: The target antigen is unknown.

Template switching added a universal primer binding site, and final cDNA carried unique molecular identifiers. MiXCR was run by TCRdb on the 5' RACE reads, yielding one entry per CDR3 protein. The sample has 1.5 million to 2 million distinct CDR3 sequences; about 30% are singletons. Study results and limitations: Researchers reported weaker excess twin sharing in beta out-of-frame sequences.

Germline V CDR1 and CDR2: LNHDA, SQIVND (reference sequence). This CDR3 has 16 residues. Unmatched junction bases numbered 9, after V lost 3 bases and J lost 2 bases. This sequence was found in a newborn girl in good health. The chain employs TRBV19 and TRBJ2-7; 8 bases agree with TRBD1. Sequenced input: cord blood. The CDR3 loop is CASSIVGDRLTYEQYF. The CDR3 nucleotides read TGTGCCAGTAGTATCGTAGGGGACAGGCTGACCTACGAGCAGTACTTC.